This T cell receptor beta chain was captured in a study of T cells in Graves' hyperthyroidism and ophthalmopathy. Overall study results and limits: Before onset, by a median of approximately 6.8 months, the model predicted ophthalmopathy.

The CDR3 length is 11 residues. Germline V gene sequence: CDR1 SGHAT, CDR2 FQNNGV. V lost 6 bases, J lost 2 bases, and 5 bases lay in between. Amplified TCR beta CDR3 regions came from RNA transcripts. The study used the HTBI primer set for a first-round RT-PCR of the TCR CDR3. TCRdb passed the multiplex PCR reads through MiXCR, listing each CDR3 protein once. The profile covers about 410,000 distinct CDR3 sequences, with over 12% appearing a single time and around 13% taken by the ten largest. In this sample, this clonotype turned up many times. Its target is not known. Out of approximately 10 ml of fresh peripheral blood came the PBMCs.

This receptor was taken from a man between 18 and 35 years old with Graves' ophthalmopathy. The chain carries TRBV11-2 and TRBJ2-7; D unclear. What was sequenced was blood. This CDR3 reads CASRVAYEQYF. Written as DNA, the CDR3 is TGTGCCAGCAGGGTAGCCTACGAGCAGTACTTC. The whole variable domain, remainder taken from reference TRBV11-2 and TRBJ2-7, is EAGVAQSPRYKIIEKRQSVAFWCNPISGHATLYWYQQILGQGPKLLIQFQNNGVVDDSQLPKDRFSAERLKGVDSTLKIQPAKLEDSAVYLCASRVAYEQYFGPGTRLTVT.